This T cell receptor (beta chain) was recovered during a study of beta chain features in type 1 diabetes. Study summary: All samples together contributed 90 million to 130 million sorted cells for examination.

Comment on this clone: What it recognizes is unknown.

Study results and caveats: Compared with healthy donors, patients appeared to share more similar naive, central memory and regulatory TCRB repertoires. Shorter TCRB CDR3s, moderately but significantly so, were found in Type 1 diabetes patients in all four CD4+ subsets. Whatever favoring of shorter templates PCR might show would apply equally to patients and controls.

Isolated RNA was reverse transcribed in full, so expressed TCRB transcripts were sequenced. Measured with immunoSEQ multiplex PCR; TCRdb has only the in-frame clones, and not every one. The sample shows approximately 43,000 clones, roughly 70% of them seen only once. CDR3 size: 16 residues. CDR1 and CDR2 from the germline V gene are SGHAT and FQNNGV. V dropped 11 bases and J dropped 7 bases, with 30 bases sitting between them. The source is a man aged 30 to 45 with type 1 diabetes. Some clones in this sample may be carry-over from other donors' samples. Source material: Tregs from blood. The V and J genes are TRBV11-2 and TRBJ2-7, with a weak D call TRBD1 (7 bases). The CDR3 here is CASLGGSNVWGVEQYF. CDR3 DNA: TGTGCCTCCTTAGGGGGCTCAAACGTTTGGGGGGTTGAGCAGTACTTC.